This is a list of T cell receptor beta chains from one sample in a study of patients and donors after allogeneic stem cell transplantation. TCRdb redid the calling of the RT-PCR reads with MiXCR, one entry per CDR3 protein. The data show 150,000 to 200,000 distinct CDR3 sequences, approximately 30% seen once. Sequencing input: blood, either unsorted or a sorted T cell fraction (not recorded which). These receptor sequences come from a human donor who was either an allogeneic HSCT recipient or a stem cell or donor lymphocyte infusion donor (not recorded which). It is not recorded whose cells these are; they may come from a transplant donor. CDR3s include the opening cysteine and the closing phenylalanine or tryptophan. A D gene is named only where the DNA matches it firmly. Clone size is not always given. Where it is, it says once, few, many or a class for expanded clones.

J: TRBJ2-1
length: 16
V: TRBV3-1
D: NA
size: NA
DNA: TGTGCCAGCAGCCAAGATGCGGGGTCCGCCTACAATGAGCAGTTCTTC
CDR3: CASSQDAGSAYNEQFF

J: TRBJ1-1
length: 14
V: TRBV6-5
D: TRBD1
size: NA
DNA: TGTGCCAGCAGTTACCAGGGGGCCGGCACTGAAGCTTTCTTT
CDR3: CASSYQGAGTEAFF

J: TRBJ1-3
length: 13
V: TRBV7-9
D: NA
size: many
DNA: TGTGCCAGCAGCTTAGCGGGTCGAAACACCATATATTTT
CDR3: CASSLAGRNTIYF

J: TRBJ1-1
length: 15
V: TRBV6-5
D: NA
size: few
DNA: TGTGCCAGCAGTTACTCTAATGCAGGGCCCACTGAAGCTTTCTTT
CDR3: CASSYSNAGPTEAFF

J: TRBJ2-1
length: 15
V: TRBV18
D: TRBD1
size: few
DNA: TGTGCCAGCTCACCCAGGACAGGGTCTAAGAATGAGCAGTTCTTC
CDR3: CASSPRTGSKNEQFF

J: TRBJ1-4
length: 12
V: TRBV15
D: NA
size: few
DNA: TGTGCCACCAGCAGAGAAAAGTACGACTGTGTTTTT
CDR3: CATSREKYDCVF

J: TRBJ2-7
length: 12
V: TRBV5-1
D: NA
size: NA
DNA: TGCGCCAGCAGCTTCGCTACCTACGAGCAGTACTTC
CDR3: CASSFATYEQYF

J: TRBJ1-1
length: 14
V: TRBV20-1
D: TRBD1
size: few
DNA: TGCAGTGCTAAAGGGGGCGGAGGGAACACTGAAGCTTTCTTT
CDR3: CSAKGGGGNTEAFF

J: TRBJ2-7
length: 14
V: TRBV29-1
D: NA
size: NA
DNA: TGCAGCGCCTCAGGCCCCTTTACCTCCTACGAGCAGTACTTC
CDR3: CSASGPFTSYEQYF

J: TRBJ2-7
length: 12
V: TRBV29-1
D: NA
size: NA
DNA: TGCAGCGTTGCTACAGGGCCCTACGAGCAGTACTTC
CDR3: CSVATGPYEQYF

J: TRBJ1-4
length: 13
V: TRBV29-1
D: NA
size: NA
DNA: TGCAGCGTTGACAGTCCGGGGGGGGAAAAACTGTTTTTT
CDR3: CSVDSPGGEKLFF

J: TRBJ2-5
length: 13
V: TRBV11-1
D: NA
size: NA
DNA: TGTGCCAGCAGCTTAATGAACCCAGAGACCCAGTACTTC
CDR3: CASSLMNPETQYF

J: TRBJ1-5
length: 13
V: TRBV12-3/TRBV12-4
D: NA
size: few
DNA: TGTGCCAGCAACTTAGGGGGGAGTCGGCCCCAGCATTTT
CDR3: CASNLGGSRPQHF

J: TRBJ2-7
length: 15
V: TRBV9
D: TRBD2
size: NA
DNA: TGTGCCAGCAGCCCTAGCGGAACCCGAACCTACGAGCAGTACTTC
CDR3: CASSPSGTRTYEQYF

J: TRBJ2-1
length: 16
V: TRBV5-1
D: TRBD2
size: many
DNA: TGCGCCAGCAGCTTGGATTCTACTAGCGGGAGGGATGAGCAGTTCTTC
CDR3: CASSLDSTSGRDEQFF

J: TRBJ2-2
length: 14
V: TRBV12-3/TRBV12-4
D: TRBD1
size: once
DNA: TGTGCCAGTGGACAGGGGGCAGGCACCGGGGAGCTGTTTTTT
CDR3: CASGQGAGTGELFF

J: TRBJ1-1
length: 14
V: TRBV6-5
D: NA
size: many
DNA: TGTGCCAGCAGTCCGACACATTTGAACACTGAAGCTTTCTTT
CDR3: CASSPTHLNTEAFF

J: TRBJ1-5
length: 15
V: TRBV18
D: NA
size: NA
DNA: TGTGCCAGCTCACCAGTGCGGGACCCCAATCAGCCCCAGCATTTT
CDR3: CASSPVRDPNQPQHF

J: TRBJ2-5
length: 14
V: TRBV27
D: TRBD1
size: NA
DNA: TGTGCCAGCAGTTTATACAGGGGCCGGGAGACCCAGTACTTC
CDR3: CASSLYRGRETQYF

J: TRBJ2-7
length: 13
V: TRBV20-1
D: TRBD1
size: few
DNA: TGCAGTGCTTCTCCGGGACAGTCCTACGAGCAGTACTTC
CDR3: CSASPGQSYEQYF

J: TRBJ2-1
length: 16
V: TRBV4-2
D: TRBD2
size: NA
DNA: TGTGCCAGCAGCCAAGATACTAGCGGGTGGGGCAATGAGCAGTTCTTC
CDR3: CASSQDTSGWGNEQFF

J: TRBJ1-2
length: 14
V: TRBV25-1
D: TRBD1
size: few
DNA: TGTGCCAGCAGCAATCCGGGACAGAGCTATGGCTACACCTTC
CDR3: CASSNPGQSYGYTF

J: TRBJ2-1
length: 12
V: TRBV6-2/TRBV6-3
D: NA
size: NA
DNA: TGTGCCAGCACCGATAACTACAATGAGCAGTTCTTC
CDR3: CASTDNYNEQFF

J: TRBJ2-1
length: 15
V: TRBV5-1
D: TRBD1
size: few
DNA: TGCGCCAGCAGCTCCCGACAGGGTTGGGGTAATGAGCAGTTCTTC
CDR3: CASSSRQGWGNEQFF

J: TRBJ2-4
length: 15
V: TRBV28
D: TRBD1
size: NA
DNA: TGTGCCAGCAGCACAATACAGGGGGCCAAAAACATTCAGTACTTC
CDR3: CASSTIQGAKNIQYF

J: TRBJ2-5
length: 17
V: TRBV15
D: NA
size: NA
DNA: TGTGCCACCAGCAGAGATCCTTCCAGGGAGAGCACGGAGACCCAGTACTTC
CDR3: CATSRDPSRESTETQYF

J: TRBJ2-3
length: 13
V: TRBV20-1
D: TRBD2
size: NA
DNA: TGCAGTGCTAGAGATTCTTATAGCGGGAGGCCCCCTTTT
CDR3: CSARDSYSGRPPF

J: TRBJ2-5
length: 13
V: TRBV11-2
D: NA
size: NA
DNA: TGTGCCAGCAGCCAGGGACGAGGAGAGACCCAGTACTTC
CDR3: CASSQGRGETQYF

J: TRBJ2-3
length: 15
V: TRBV23-1
D: NA
size: few
DNA: TGCGCCAGCACGGGGGCTAGCCTAAGCACAGATACGCAGTATTTT
CDR3: CASTGASLSTDTQYF

J: TRBJ1-1
length: 20
V: TRBV9
D: NA
size: NA
DNA: TGTGCCAGCAGCGTATCCATTCTGGATTCGCCTTATCCAGGGGACACTGAAGCTTTCTTT
CDR3: CASSVSILDSPYPGDTEAFF

J: TRBJ1-3
length: 17
V: TRBV4-3
D: NA
size: many
DNA: TGCGCCAGCAGCCCACGGTGGGCAGGGAGCTCTGGAAACACCATATATTTT
CDR3: CASSPRWAGSSGNTIYF

J: TRBJ2-1
length: 15
V: TRBV3-1
D: NA
size: NA
DNA: TGTGCCAGCAGCCAATTTTCGAGCTCCTACAATGAGCAGTTCTTC
CDR3: CASSQFSSSYNEQFF

J: TRBJ2-5
length: 15
V: TRBV7-9
D: NA
size: NA
DNA: TGTGCCAGCAGCTTAGCAAGAGGGACCCAAGAGACCCAGTACTTC
CDR3: CASSLARGTQETQYF

J: TRBJ2-7
length: 13
V: TRBV4-3
D: NA
size: NA
DNA: TGCGCCAGCAGCCGGTCAGGGACCTACGAGCAGTACTTC
CDR3: CASSRSGTYEQYF

J: TRBJ2-5
length: 14
V: TRBV7-9
D: NA
size: few
DNA: TGTGCCAGCAGCTTAGTGGGCCTTGGGGAGACCCAGTACTTC
CDR3: CASSLVGLGETQYF

J: TRBJ2-5
length: 12
V: TRBV10-1
D: NA
size: few
DNA: TGCGCCAGCAGCGGGAGCGCAGAGACCCAGTACTTC
CDR3: CASSGSAETQYF

J: TRBJ2-1
length: 14
V: TRBV29-1
D: TRBD2
size: NA
DNA: TGCAGCGTTCTGGGGCGGGAGGGCCGGAATGAGCAGTTCTTC
CDR3: CSVLGREGRNEQFF

J: TRBJ1-3
length: 16
V: TRBV20-1
D: TRBD1
size: few
DNA: TGCAGTGCTAGAGCCATCTCGGGACAGGGCCGAAACACCATATATTTT
CDR3: CSARAISGQGRNTIYF

J: TRBJ2-3
length: 16
V: TRBV21-1
D: NA
size: NA
DNA: TGTGCCAGCAGCCACCCTAGCGGGAGGAACCATATCGGGCAGTATTTT
CDR3: CASSHPSGRNHIGQYF

J: TRBJ1-5
length: 14
V: TRBV3-1
D: NA
size: few
DNA: TGTGCCAGCAGCCCACCGGGACCCAATCAGCCCCAGCATTTT
CDR3: CASSPPGPNQPQHF